These 8 T cell receptor beta chains were all obtained from the same sample, sequenced in a study of OX40 agonist ivuxolimab in advanced cancers. TCRdb's table, derived via immunoSEQ multiplex PCR, lists solely in-frame clones and lacks some. The table has about 70,000 clones, more than 70% seen once; the top ten hold about 6.9%. Sequences were derived from CD4+ or CD8+ T cells sorted from blood, sampled in a trial of the OX40 agonist ivuxolimab. The origin of the receptors is an adult with an advanced solid tumor such as melanoma, head and neck, liver or kidney cancer.

The chain uses TRBV6-5 and TRBJ2-2, with 7 positions matching TRBD2. The germline gives CDR1 MNHEY, CDR2 SVGAGI. The CDR3 is 14 amino acids. V gave up 6 bases and J gave up 2 bases; unmatched junction bases: 3. DNA of the CDR3: TGTGCCAGCAGGCTAGCGGTAAACACCGGGGAGCTGTTTTTT. Its protein product is CASRLAVNTGELFF.

CDR3 DNA sequence: TGCGCCAGCAGAGAGGGGGGGCACTACAATGAGCAGTTCTTC. This codes for CASREGGHYNEQFF. V is TRBV5-1 and J is TRBJ2-1; D might be TRBD2 (7 bases). Germline CDR1 SGHRS, CDR2 YFSETQ. V lost 5 bases and J lost 3, with 12 bases in between. There are 14 residues in the CDR3.

This chain joins TRBV6-6 and TRBJ2-2, with D tentatively TRBD1 (5 bases). The germline gives CDR1 MNHNY, CDR2 SVGAGI (reference sequence). V lost 8 bases and J lost 2, with 9 bases in between. The CDR3 loop spans 13 amino acids. CDR3 bases: TGTGCCAGCTGTCAGGGTAACACCGGGGAGCTGTTTTTT. Encoded protein: CASCQGNTGELFF.

CDR3 residues: CASSREGTGDYGYTF. The DNA of the CDR3 is TGTGCCAGCAGTAGGGAAGGGACAGGGGACTATGGCTACACCTTC. The rearrangement links TRBV6-1 to TRBJ1-2, with 10 positions matching TRBD1. The CDR3 is made up of 15 amino acids. Germline CDR1 reads MNHNS; CDR2 reads SASEGT. The V segment lost 5 bases and the J segment 3 bases; nucleotides outside the gene matches: 6.

The chain couples TRBV6-1 to TRBJ1-4; a possible D gene is TRBD1 (5 bases). Per the germline V gene, CDR1 is MNHNS and CDR2 is SASEGT. The germline V and J ends were trimmed by 3 bases and 8 bases, with 16 bases remaining between them. The CDR3 loop spans 15 amino acids. Written as DNA, the CDR3 is TGTGCCAGCAGTGAGGGATCGGGGGTAGGAGAAAAACTGTTTTTT. Its translation is CASSEGSGVGEKLFF.

This sequence joins TRBV5-4 and TRBJ2-1, with 8 bases that match TRBD2. The V and J ends lost 4 bases and 4 bases, in that order; junction bases with no gene match: 10. CDR1 SGHNT and CDR2 YYREEE come from the germline V gene (reference sequence). This CDR3 region has 16 residues. The CDR3 DNA reads TGTGCCAGCAGCGAATCTAGCGGGCATGCATACAATGAGCAGTTCTTC. Amino acids: CASSESSGHAYNEQFF.

In DNA form, the CDR3 reads TGTGCCAGCAGCCAAGATCCAGGCCGAGGGGTAAAGACCCAGTACTTC. Translation gives CASSQDPGRGVKTQYF. This rearrangement joins TRBV14 to TRBJ2-5; D tentatively reads TRBD1 or TRBD2 (5 bases each). Per germline, CDR1 SGHDN and CDR2 FVKESK. This CDR3 has 16 amino acids. V was shortened by 0 bases and J by 6 bases, with 17 bases between the two germline ends.

This clone is medium-sized within its sample. The chain links TRBV7-2 to TRBJ1-1; D unclear. V was pared by 2 bases and J by 7 bases, with 20 bases between. The length of the CDR3 is 16 residues. The germline CDR1 and CDR2 sequences are SGHTA and FQGNSA. The CDR3 here is CASSLSPPPMRSEAFF. In nucleotides, the CDR3 is TGTGCCAGCAGCTTATCCCCTCCCCCGATGAGGAGTGAAGCTTTCTTT.